Listed below are T cell receptor beta chains from one sample, sequenced in a study of blood T cell repertoires in COVID-19. The table came from immunoSEQ multiplex PCR; TCRdb's copy has only in-frame clones and leaves some out. The data show 150,000 to 160,000 clones, roughly 88% seen once. The sequenced sample consisted of peripheral blood. The receptor source for this set is a woman between 50 and 59 years old with acute or convalescent COVID-19. The CDR3 runs from the conserved cysteine through the conserved F or W. D genes are given only for firm matches. Clone size is shown for a subset of rows, as once, few, many or a class of expanded clone.

d_call j_call v_call clone_size cdr3_nt cdr3_aa
TRBD2 TRBJ2-2 TRBV28 NA TGTGCCAGCAGTTCCGGGACTAGGACCGGGGAGCTGTTTTTT CASSSGTRTGELFF
NA TRBJ2-1 TRBV6-2/TRBV6-3 NA TGTGCCAGCAGTTACCCGGGGATCAGTTACAATGAGCAGTTCTTC CASSYPGISYNEQFF
NA TRBJ2-3 TRBV28 NA TGTGCCAGCAGTTTAGCCAGGGCCCTAAGCACAGATACGCAGTATTTT CASSLARALSTDTQYF
TRBD1 TRBJ2-1 TRBV7-3 NA TGTGCCAGCAGCGCCCTACAGGGGGCCGACAATGAGCAGTTCTTC CASSALQGADNEQFF
TRBD1 TRBJ1-2 TRBV2 NA TGTGCCAGCAGACGAACCGGGACAGGGTTCGATGGCTACACCTTC CASRRTGTGFDGYTF
NA TRBJ1-1 TRBV5-8 NA TGTGCCAGCAGCTTGGAAGGTCGGGGAGCTTTCTTT CASSLEGRGAFF
TRBD2 TRBJ2-7 TRBV19 NA TGTGCCACCTCCTGGAGGTCTAGCGGGAGCTCCTACGAGCAGTACTTC CATSWRSSGSSYEQYF
NA TRBJ1-2 TRBV4-3 NA TGCGCCAGCAGCCAAGAAGAGGCCGGGTTCTATGGCTACACCTTC CASSQEEAGFYGYTF
NA TRBJ2-3 TRBV12-3/TRBV12-4 NA TGTGCCAGCACCTCGGGTGGCACAGATACGCAGTATTTT CASTSGGTDTQYF
NA TRBJ1-5 TRBV11-2 few TGTGCCAGCAGCTCTGGCCCGGAGCAGCCCCAGCATTTT CASSSGPEQPQHF
NA TRBJ1-1 TRBV27 NA TGTGCCAGCAGTTTATCAGACAGGCTCACCGCTCGGACTGAAGCTTTCTTT CASSLSDRLTARTEAFF
TRBD1 TRBJ2-2 TRBV3-1/TRBV3-2 NA TGTGCCAGCAGCCAAGTTTTTTCGTTCTTTCGGACAGGGGGCTCCGGGGAGCTGTTTTTT CASSQVFSFFRTGGSGELFF
TRBD2 TRBJ2-3 TRBV6-6 NA TGTGCCAGCAGTTCCGGGACTAGCGGGATGGGTTATACGCAGTATTTT CASSSGTSGMGYTQYF
TRBD1 TRBJ1-5 TRBV7-8 NA TGTGCCAGCAGCCAGGGGGGGGCGGATCAGCCCCAGCATTTT CASSQGGADQPQHF
NA TRBJ2-3 TRBV24-1 NA TGTGCCACCGGAACGGGGACAGATACGCAGTATTTT CATGTGTDTQYF
NA TRBJ1-1 TRBV6-5 once TGTGCCAGCAGTCAAACAGGGCCGAACACTGAAGCTTTCTTT CASSQTGPNTEAFF
TRBD2 TRBJ2-1 TRBV7-9 NA TGTGCCAGCAGCACGACTAGCGGGAGCCGCAATGAGCAGTTCTTC CASSTTSGSRNEQFF
NA TRBJ1-3 TRBV3-1/TRBV3-2 NA TGTGCCAGCAGCCAAGTCGCCCAGTACTACGCTGGAAACACCATATATTTT CASSQVAQYYAGNTIYF
NA TRBJ2-5 TRBV10-2 NA TGCGCCACCAGGGAGAGGATCGAGGCCTGGGAGACCCAGTACTTC CATRERIEAWETQYF
NA TRBJ1-2 TRBV21-1 few TGTGCCAGCAGCAAAGGACGCGACAGCTATGGCTACACCTTC CASSKGRDSYGYTF
TRBD1 TRBJ1-2 TRBV27 NA TGTGCCAGCAGTTTCGGACAGGTGAACTATGGCTACACCTTC CASSFGQVNYGYTF
NA TRBJ2-1 TRBV7-2 NA TGTGCCAGCAGCTTAGACAGGTACAATGAGCAGTTCTTC CASSLDRYNEQFF